The source of this T cell receptor beta chain is a study of beta chain features in type 1 diabetes. General study findings and limits: Within each of all four CD4+ subsets, Type 1 diabetes patients had TCRB CDR3s that were moderately but significantly shorter.

The purity of all sorted populations exceeded 95%. The CDR3 contains 12 residues. With 5 bases removed from V and 8 bases from J, the gap between germline ends came to 12 bases. Looked up from germline, CDR1 is SEHNR and CDR2 is FQNEAQ (reference sequence). Reverse transcribing all isolated RNA meant expressed TCRB transcripts were sequenced. TCRdb's copy holds only in-frame clones and misses some; the assay was immunoSEQ multiplex PCR. The sample consists of about 700,000 clones, 10% to 15% of them appearing once. Details on this clone: No antigen is known for it. Different DNA sequences within this sample yield the same CDR3.

The receptor comes from a man aged 18 to 29 with type 1 diabetes. Sequencing input: naive CD4+ T cells from blood. J is TRBJ1-2 and V is TRBV7-9; D ambiguous. CDR3 sequence reads: CASSRTGEGYTF. The CDR3 coding sequence is TGTGCCAGCAGCCGAACCGGCGAGGGCTACACCTTC.